This T cell receptor (beta chain) comes out of a study of shared clonotypes between healthy human individuals. For the study at large: The donors, a couple of women and a few men, were aged 18 to 49.

At the deep level, the assay was run. Unsorted PBMC DNA underwent sequencing on ten immunoSEQ deep assay plates. This table comes from immunoSEQ multiplex PCR, and its TCRdb copy is limited to in-frame clones, with some not included. The table records about 460,000 clones, over 60% of them present only once. V shed 3 bases, J shed 9 bases, and the junction held 6 bases outside the gene matches. Germline V lookup: CDR1 KGHSH, CDR2 LQKENI. The CDR3 length is 16 residues. The sequencing input was PBMCs. This sequence was found in a middle-aged woman in good health. Some clones in this sample may be carry-over from other donors' samples. The chain is built from TRBV18 and TRBJ2-1, with TRBD2 matching 15 bases. The CDR3 DNA follows: TGTGCCAGCTCACCCAACGGACTAGCGGGAGGGGGTGAGCAGTTCTTC. Translated, it gives CASSPNGLAGGGEQFF.